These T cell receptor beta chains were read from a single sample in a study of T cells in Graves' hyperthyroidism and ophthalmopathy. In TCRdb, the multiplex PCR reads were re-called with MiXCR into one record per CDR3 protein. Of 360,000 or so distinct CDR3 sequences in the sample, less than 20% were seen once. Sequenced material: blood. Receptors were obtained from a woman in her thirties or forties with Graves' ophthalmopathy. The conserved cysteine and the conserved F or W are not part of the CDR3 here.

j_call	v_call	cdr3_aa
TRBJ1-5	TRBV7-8	ASSAQGNSGNQPQH
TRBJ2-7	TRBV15	ATSSGTTYEQY
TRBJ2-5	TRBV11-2	ASSSGGTPSATQY
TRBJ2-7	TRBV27	ASSPGIAGGRYEQY
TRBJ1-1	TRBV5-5	ASSHGWEAF
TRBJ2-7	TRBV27	ASSFSLGPFVKQY
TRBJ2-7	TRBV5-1	ASSFGAGPLYEQY
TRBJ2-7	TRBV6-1	ASSTGTGAYEQY
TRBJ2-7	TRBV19	ASMENYEQY
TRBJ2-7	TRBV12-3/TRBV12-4	ASSSRDRGSYEQY
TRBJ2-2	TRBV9	ASSQTRSYTGELF
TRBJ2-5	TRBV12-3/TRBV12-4	ASSLSGTNPQETQY
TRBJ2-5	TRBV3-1	ASSSRLHQTQY
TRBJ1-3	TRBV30	AWSGARSGNTIY
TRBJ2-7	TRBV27	ASKSSTYEQY
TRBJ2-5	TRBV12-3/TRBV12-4	ASSLPTGETQY
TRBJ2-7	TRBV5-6	ASRSSGQGIYEQY
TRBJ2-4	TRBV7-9	ASSLAPLGTGVKNIQY
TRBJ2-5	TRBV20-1	SAKRLAGGWETQY
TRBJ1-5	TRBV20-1	SAEQRPGVGQPQH
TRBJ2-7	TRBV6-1	ASNMGRGYSYEQY
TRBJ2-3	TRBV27	ASSSPGLAVTDTQY
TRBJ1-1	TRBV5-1	ASSFTLRTGRMNTEAF
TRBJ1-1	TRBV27	ASSLYGQGLLDTEAF
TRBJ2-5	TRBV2	ASRRLAGGGETQY
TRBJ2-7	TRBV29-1	SVVKGINEQY
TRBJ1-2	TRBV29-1	SARPGQVYGYT
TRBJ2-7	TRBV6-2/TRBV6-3	ASMLAGTMIPYEQY
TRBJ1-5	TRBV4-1	ASSQAEGYNQPQH
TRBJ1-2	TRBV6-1	ASSGYAVNYGYT
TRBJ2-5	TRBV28	ASSLTNRGETQY
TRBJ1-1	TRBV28	ARRNSSRNTEAF
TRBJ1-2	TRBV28	ASSLPGREYGYT
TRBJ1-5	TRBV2	ASRELTGGGNQPQH
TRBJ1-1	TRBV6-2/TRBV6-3	ASSSPGAEAF
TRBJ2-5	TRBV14	ASSQAPSGARETQY